This T cell receptor beta chain was captured in a study of graft-versus-host responses after intestinal transplantation. Produced via immunoSEQ multiplex PCR; TCRdb's table is partial and in-frame only. The top ten clones hold 3.5% of a sample with around 37,000 clones, less than 90% of them seen once. J was trimmed by 0 bases and V by 6 bases; bases with no gene match: 2. This CDR3 contains 15 residues. The germline CDR1 and CDR2 sequences are MNHEY and SVGAGI. The TCR comes from a human patient who received an intestinal transplant, so some T cells may come from the graft donor. Sample: PBMCs, taken about 1,000 days after transplant. This chain uses TRBV6-5 with TRBJ1-5; 10 positions match TRBD1. This CDR3 is CASRGTGVSNQPQHF. The CDR3 DNA follows: TGTGCCAGCAGAGGGACAGGGGTTAGCAATCAGCCCCAGCATTTT.